The rows below give T cell receptor beta chains drawn from one sample of a study of T cell repertoires in cytomegalovirus infection. What these receptors recognize is not known. MiXCR was run by TCRdb on the reads, yielding one entry per CDR3 protein. The sample has about 830,000 distinct CDR3 sequences, less than 35% seen once; the top ten hold around 11%. The source was cultured CD8+ T cells from PBMCs, collected from culture after CMV antigen stimulation. The origin of the receptors is a human donor in good health (CMV status not recorded). Some clones in this sample may be carry-over from other donors' samples. Each CDR3 is given with its conserved first and last residue. D genes are given only for firm matches. Part of the rows lack a size; the others show once, few, many or a class for expanded clones.

cdr3_aa,cdr3_nt,clone_size,d_call,v_call,j_call
CATSRSAQETQYF,TGTGCCACCTCGCGATCAGCCCAAGAGACCCAGTACTTC,-,-,TRBV12-3/TRBV12-4,TRBJ2-5
CASSPRLGGTRSNQPQHF,TGTGCCAGCAGTCCCCGACTGGGGGGGACCAGGAGCAATCAGCCCCAGCATTTT,-,-,TRBV2,TRBJ1-5
CSASPLAAYNEQFF,TGCAGTGCTAGCCCACTAGCGGCATACAATGAGCAGTTCTTC,-,TRBD2,TRBV20-1,TRBJ2-1
CASSRGLADLSNEQFF,TGCGCCAGCAGTAGGGGACTAGCGGACCTCTCTAATGAGCAGTTCTTC,-,TRBD2,TRBV4-1,TRBJ2-1
CASSPWGFTEAFF,TGCGCCAGCAGCCCGTGGGGGTTCACTGAAGCTTTCTTT,-,-,TRBV5-1,TRBJ1-1
CASSLSVLGTSSNTPGQETQYF,TGTGCCAGCAGCTTATCAGTCCTAGGGACCTCCTCGAACACGCCGGGACAAGAGACCCAGTACTTC,few,-,TRBV7-9,TRBJ2-5
CASSGTKNIQYF,TGTGCCAGCAGCGGGACCAAAAACATTCAGTACTTC,-,-,TRBV3-1,TRBJ2-4
CASSQEVSRVDEQYF,TGTGCCAGCAGCCAAGAGGTATCCAGGGTTGACGAGCAGTACTTC,-,-,TRBV4-2,TRBJ2-7
CASRSRNYNEQFF,TGTGCCAGTAGGAGCCGGAACTACAATGAGCAGTTCTTC,-,-,TRBV19,TRBJ2-1
CASLGRANYGYTF,TGTGCCAGCTTAGGGAGAGCTAACTATGGCTACACCTTC,few,-,TRBV7-9,TRBJ1-2
CATSRGWTGGYNEQFF,TGTGCCACCAGCAGAGGGTGGACAGGGGGCTACAATGAGCAGTTCTTC,-,TRBD1,TRBV15,TRBJ2-1
CASISSGGGETQYF,TGTGCCAGCATTTCGAGCGGGGGTGGAGAGACCCAGTACTTC,few,TRBD2,TRBV27,TRBJ2-5
CAISSLRESGANVLTF,TGTGCCATCAGCTCTCTAAGGGAATCTGGGGCCAACGTCCTGACTTTC,many,-,TRBV10-3,TRBJ2-6
CASSPYVPRDRGTDTQYF,TGTGCCAGCAGTCCTTATGTCCCCCGGGACAGGGGTACAGATACGCAGTATTTT,many,TRBD1,TRBV6-6,TRBJ2-3
CASSHPQPNFSDMNTEAFF,TGCGCCAGCAGCCATCCACAACCGAATTTCAGTGACATGAACACTGAAGCTTTCTTT,-,-,TRBV4-1,TRBJ1-1
CASSFSIIQGDSPTNYGYTF,TGTGCCAGCAGTTTTTCCATTATACAGGGGGACTCACCGACTAACTATGGCTACACCTTC,-,TRBD1,TRBV6-5,TRBJ1-2
CASSWGGGGVQETQYF,TGTGCCAGCAGCTGGGGGGGCGGGGGCGTCCAAGAGACCCAGTACTTC,many,-,TRBV7-2,TRBJ2-5
CASSLFATGGKGRPPGELFF,TGTGCCAGCAGTTTATTCGCCACAGGTGGCAAAGGGCGCCCGCCCGGGGAGCTGTTTTTT,-,-,TRBV28,TRBJ2-2
CASSPTEGPNTGELFF,TGTGCCAGCAGCCCCACGGAGGGACCCAACACCGGGGAGCTGTTTTTT,-,-,TRBV7-8,TRBJ2-2
CASSQQVLGYEQFF,TGCGCCAGCAGCCAACAGGTACTAGGCTATGAGCAGTTCTTC,-,-,TRBV4-3,TRBJ2-1